This TCR beta chain derives from a study of early T cells in non-severe SARS-CoV-2 infection. Study-level background: Bulk RNA taken from unsorted whole blood was sequenced, leaving chains unpaired. Findings and caveats of the study: Anti-spike CD8 responses were favored in VDJdb matching, and private and CD4 specificities were missed.

Of note for this clonotype: Its antigen is as yet unknown.

TCRdb fed the 5' RACE reads into MiXCR, producing one record per CDR3 protein. The repertoire consists of around 77,000 distinct CDR3 sequences, with about 14% occurring once and the leading ten covering around 3.7%. The V end lost 5 bases, the J end lost 7 bases, and 12 bases lay between the germline ends. The CDR3 sequence is 13 residues long. Germline V gives CDR1 LNHDA, CDR2 SQIVND (reference sequence). The sequencing used whole blood, collected at baseline. The rearrangement links TRBV19 to TRBJ2-1, with D possibly TRBD1 on 5 matching bases. This TCR derives from an adult who was a healthcare worker with PCR-confirmed SARS-CoV-2 infection or an uninfected control (not recorded which). CDR3 sequence reads: CASSLSGMNEQFF. The DNA for the CDR3 is TGTGCCAGTAGTTTGTCAGGGATGAATGAGCAGTTCTTC.